This T cell receptor beta chain was captured by sequencing in a study of memory CD4+ T cells and cytomegalovirus serostatus (dated by TCRdb to between 2018 and 2020). As for the study more broadly: The 33 healthy Belgian adults in the cohort included 9 who were CMV seropositive and approximately 24 who were CMV seronegative. CD4+ memory TCRbeta repertoires of a Belgian cohort with known cytomegalovirus serostatus were sequenced in order to replicate a published TCR-based CMV serostatus classifier. What the authors observed across the whole study: Only CD4+CD45RO+ memory cells were sequenced, in contrast to the original study, in which naive and memory CD4+ and CD8+ populations were covered. Among the 150 to 200 previously reported CMV-associated TCRbeta sequences, about 71 showed up in the CD4+ memory repertoires, with each one found in between one and five individuals. On the Belgian cohort, the classifier based on the original framework reached a median bootstrapped AUC of roughly 0.96, with a 95% CI of 0.76-1.00. For predicting CMV serostatus, the median bootstrapped AUC was approximately 0.95 using the original framework and about 0.9 using a US-trained random forest. The results were interpreted as suggesting that the CMV-associated TCR signature is largely present in the CD4+ memory repertoire.

A FACSAria II was used to sort memory CD4+ T cells, defined as single viable CD3+CD4+CD8-CD45RO+ cells. CMV serostatus was determined with a Roche Elecsys assay detecting serum IgG against CMV pp150, pp28, p38 and p52. After thawing, total CD4+ T cells were enriched by positive selection with CD4 magnetic microbeads. Samples originated from another study that specifically interrogated the CD4+ T cell memory repertoire. Peripheral blood mononuclear cells were isolated and cryopreserved following standard operating procedures; serum was stored at -80 °C. The staining relied on CD3-PerCP (BW264/56), CD4-APC (RPA-T4), CD45RO-PE (UCHT1) and CD8-Pacific Orange (3B5) antibodies, and Sytox blue was used to exclude non-viable cells. The Quick-DNA Microprep Kit was used to extract genomic DNA from the sorted cells. Amplification of TCRbeta DNA was done with the immunoSEQ hsTCRbeta kit, following the protocol from the manufacturer. An Illumina MiSeq instrument was used to sequence the TCRbeta libraries. For the original study's pipeline: Once out-of-frame sequences had been removed, millions of distinct TCRbeta sequences were left, which works out to an average of about 71,000 per individual. Each individual was scored by the count of roughly 160 previously reported CMV-associated TCRbeta sequences and the total productive distinct TCRbeta count. A beta-binomial model was reimplemented in Python, and scikit-learn random forests with default parameters were trained on US cohort data. Classifier performance on the Belgian cohort was summarized as median AUC with percentile confidence intervals calculated over 10,000 bootstrap iterations. In its TCRdb copy, this immuneACCESS table keeps in-frame sequences only and misses some clones. Where compared with another copy, unresolved V genes explain less than half of these, and the others have no known cause. V and J calls and clone size come straight from that table; D and trimming were deduced from the DNA. For this sample there are approximately 49,000 clones; around 74% appear just once. The ten biggest clones cover 0.61% of the sample.

According to the germline V gene, CDR1 reads SGHRS and CDR2 reads YFSETQ. Taken from cysteine to phenylalanine, the CDR3 has 16 residues. Left in the record is the CDR3 DNA by itself, 48 bases read in frame from the first base. At the junction V is shortened by 0 bases and J by 7 bases; bases outside the gene matches: 9. Remarks on this clone: Its cognate antigen has yet to be identified. Base quality data are lacking; no much larger clone is found one base away.

Sample: memory CD4+ T cells from blood. This receptor chain uses TRBV5-1 and TRBJ2-1; 8 bases in between match TRBD2. The TCR was taken from an adult in good health and CMV-seronegative. The DNA sequence is as follows: TGCGCCAGCAGCTTGGTTCTGGCGGGGGGCACAAATGAGCAGTTCTTC. This encodes CASSLVLAGGTNEQFF.